Each of the 9 T cell receptor beta chains below was sequenced from the same sample in a study of molecular identifiers for immune sequencing clone quantification (dated by TCRdb to the late 2010s). Library prep was done by PCR. TCRdb shows the sequencer as Illumina HiSeq 4000. Using fastp at Q25 and MiXCR, TCRdb reprocessed the public reads and kept productive beta chains. Entries that share a CDR3 protein sequence are merged under the most common genes and DNA. Present in this sample are 490,000 or so distinct CDR3 sequences, 20% to 25% of which were seen just once. In total, the top ten clones hold about 0.84% of the sample. The specimen sequenced was naive CD8+ T cells from blood, with Jurkat cell RNA spiked in. This specimen's cell subset or site label, per the study, means: FACS-sorted CD8+CD4-CCR7+CD45RA+ naive T cells. The receptors originated from a human donor in good health. Some libraries in this study had Jurkat cell RNA spiked in.

This clonotype was counted once. The junction departs from the called germline gene at one end, perhaps through a read error. This chain joins TRBV7-2 and TRBJ1-4; D remains unclear. Germline CDR1 reads SGHTA; CDR2 reads FQGNSA. The CDR3 consists of 13 residues. The CDR3 sequence: CASSLVATEKLIF. The CDR3 DNA reads TGTGCCAGCAGCTTAGTGGCAACTGAAAAACTGATTTTT. The full variable domain, rest sourced from reference TRBV7-2 and TRBJ1-4, is GAGVSQSPSNKVTEKGKDVELRCDPISGHTALYWYRQSLGQGLEFLIYFQGNSAPDKSGLPSDRFSAERTGGSVSTLTIQRTQQEDSAVYLCASSLVATEKLIFGSGTQLSVL.

J is TRBJ1-4 and V is TRBV19; the D gene is possibly TRBD1 (6 bases). The CDR3 sequence is 15 residues long. Trimming pared 4 bases from V and 6 bases from J, leaving 15 bases between. Germline V gene data show CDR1 as LNHDA and CDR2 as SQIVND (reference sequence). CDR3 amino acids: CASSTLLGTYEKLFF. The CDR3 DNA is TGTGCCAGTAGTACCCTACTGGGGACATATGAAAAACTGTTTTTT.

At least ten counts were recorded for this clonotype. The V gene is TRBV4-1, the J gene TRBJ2-4, with a weak D call TRBD1 (6 bases). The CDR3 consists of 16 residues. Trimming took off 0 bases at V and 3 bases at J, with 12 bases between the two ends. Germline lookup yields CDR1 MGHRA and CDR2 YSYEKL. CDR3 sequence reads: CASSQDITGIKNIQYF. In DNA, the CDR3 is TGCGCCAGCAGCCAAGATATTACAGGGATCAAAAACATTCAGTACTTC.

This chain links TRBV10-3 with TRBJ1-5, with a possible D match to TRBD1 (5 bases). This CDR3 has 14 residues. V dropped 2 bases and J dropped 2 bases, with 7 bases sitting between them. Germline CDR1 and CDR2: ENHRY and SYGVKD. The CDR3 DNA reads as TGTGCCATCAGTGAGGTGGGGGGCAATCAGCCCCAGCATTTT. Translation gives CAISEVGGNQPQHF.

This rearrangement joins TRBV7-9 to TRBJ2-3, with D tentatively TRBD1 or TRBD2 (5 bases each). The germline CDR1 and CDR2 sequences are SEHNR and FQNEAQ (reference sequence). The CDR3 runs to 14 residues. Trimming stripped 3 bases from V and 1 base from J, with 8 bases between. The CDR3 reads CASSFGAGTDTQYF. The DNA for the CDR3 is TGTGCCAGCAGCTTCGGGGCTGGCACAGATACGCAGTATTTT.

Regarding this clonotype: This clone may be a read error of a much larger clone one base away. J is TRBJ1-5 and V is TRBV15; D unclear. Trimming removed 0 bases at V and 0 bases at J, with 15 bases between. Germline CDR1 reads LNHNV; CDR2 reads YYDKDF (reference sequence). The CDR3 loop spans 18 amino acids. CDR3 sequence: CATSRESTHIYSNQPQHF. Written as DNA, the CDR3 is TGTGCCACCAGCAGAGAGTCGACTCACATATATAGCAATCAGCCCCAGCATTTT.

This clonotype was recorded many times. The chain uses TRBV20-1 and TRBJ2-5, with no clear D. Trimming stripped 1 base from V and 2 bases from J, with 11 bases between. The CDR3 contains 14 residues. Per the germline V gene, CDR1 is DFQATT and CDR2 is SNEGSKA (reference sequence). The CDR3 nucleotides are TGCAGTGCTAGAGGGGCAGGCCTTCAAGAGACCCAGTACTTC. Translation: CSARGAGLQETQYF.

This clonotype was detected a few times. The chain combines TRBV3-1 with TRBJ2-7; TRBD2 aligns across 7 bases. V lost 4 bases and J lost 0; bases outside the gene matches: 9. CDR1 LGHDT and CDR2 YNNKEL come from the germline V gene (reference sequence). This CDR3 is built from 16 residues. DNA of the CDR3: TGTGCCAGCAGCCCAGCGGGACCGGCCCCCTCCTACGAGCAGTACTTC. Amino acid sequence: CASSPAGPAPSYEQYF.

This clonotype was seen more than once but under ten times. V usage is TRBV12-3 or TRBV12-4 and J usage is TRBJ2-1; 11 positions match TRBD2. V shed 11 bases, J shed 5 bases, and the junction held 5 bases outside the gene matches. This CDR3 is built from 13 residues. The CDR3 region has the DNA TGTGCCGTAACACTAGCGGGAGACAATGAGCAGTTCTTC. Protein: CAVTLAGDNEQFF.